This T cell receptor (beta chain) comes out of a study of siplizumab effects on memory and regulatory T cells. In regard to this clone: Antigen unknown.

Study-wide points: The suppressive capacity of proliferating Tregs from siplizumab cultures remained unconfirmed.

Roughly 100,000 TCR templates underwent assay in every sample. The method was immunoSEQ multiplex PCR; TCRdb's version includes in-frame clones alone and lacks a portion of them. The table includes more than 85,000 clones, roughly 94% detected once. Deletions cut 0 bases from V and 3 bases from J, with 14 bases between. Germline values: CDR1 WSHSY, CDR2 SAAADI. The CDR3 sequence is 16 residues long. Material for sequencing was Tregs sorted from blood. This sequence originates from a human donor in good health. The gene calls are TRBV10-2 and TRBJ1-1; possibly TRBD1 for D (5 bases). The CDR3 DNA sequence: TGCGCCAGCAGTGAGTCGGGAGCCCTGGGGGACACTGAAGCTTTCTTT. This sequence encodes CASSESGALGDTEAFF.